The 21 T cell receptor beta chains reported below all come from one sample, sequenced in a study of regulatory T cells in long-lasting Graves disease. Time point: newly diagnosed GD, antithyroid drugs for less than 3 months. From RNA extracted from PBMCs, the TCR library was made. TCR beta libraries were built with iRepertoire HTBI primers and Arm-PCR of CDR3 regions. From the multiplex PCR reads, TCRdb called clonotypes with MiXCR, one entry per CDR3 protein. Here the sample spans around 450,000 distinct CDR3 sequences, more than 12% being singletons. This sample also belongs to another study, concerning T cells in Graves' hyperthyroidism and ophthalmopathy.

This sample comprised peripheral blood mononuclear cells (PBMCs), obtained at new diagnosis, from a patient treated with antithyroid drugs. Every receptor here comes from a woman aged 25 to 45 with Graves disease.

With respect to this clonotype: A much larger clone lies a single base off, so this may be a read error. V is TRBV28 and J is TRBJ2-5, with D perhaps TRBD2 (7 bases). Per germline, CDR1 MDHEN and CDR2 SYDVKM. This CDR3 is built from 14 residues. The germline V and J ends were trimmed by 3 bases and 7 bases, with 15 bases remaining between them. The CDR3 loop is CASSFDLRGGTQYF. The CDR3 nucleotides are TGTGCCAGCAGTTTCGATCTTAGGGGGGGGACCCAGTACTTC.

At least ten counts were recorded for this clonotype. This chain links TRBV6-1 with TRBJ1-1, with 7 positions matching TRBD1. Germline assignment: CDR1 MNHNS and CDR2 SASEGT. CDR3 length: 14 amino acids. V was pared by 4 bases and J by 6 bases, with 8 bases of the junction left unmatched. The CDR3 DNA is TGTGCCAGCAGTGGATCGACAGGGTTAGCTGAAGCTTTCTTT. Translating gives CASSGSTGLAEAFF.

This clonotype was counted ten times or more. V and J are TRBV14 and TRBJ1-2; TRBD1 matches 9 bases. The ends lost 5 bases at V and 7 bases at J; junction bases unmatched: 5. Germline-derived CDR1 and CDR2 are SGHDN and FVKESK. The CDR3 is 13 residues long. Here the CDR3 DNA reads TGTGCCAGCAGCGTGGACAGGGGCGGTGGCTACACCTTC. Translated: CASSVDRGGGYTF.

J is TRBJ2-2 and V is TRBV19; no definite D call. Germline V gene data show CDR1 as LNHDA and CDR2 as SQIVND (reference sequence). The CDR3 runs to 14 residues. V lost 7 bases and J lost 4, with 13 bases in between. The CDR3 DNA sequence: TGTGCCAGTACCGAATTCGAGGCCACCGGGGAGCTGTTTTTT. Translating it yields CASTEFEATGELFF.

This clonotype was counted between two and nine times. The V call is TRBV30, the J call TRBJ1-5; weak D call: TRBD1 (6 bases). This CDR3 is 18 amino acids long. V was cut by 2 bases and J by 0 bases, with 20 bases left in between. Germline V gives CDR1 GTSNPN, CDR2 SVGIG (reference sequence). In DNA, the CDR3 is TGTGCCTGGAGTATACCCGTCCGGAGGGGGATTAGCAATCAGCCCCAGCATTTT. The encoded protein is CAWSIPVRRGISNQPQHF.

There are many counts of this clonotype. V is TRBV13 and J is TRBJ1-1, with D uncertain. Germline lookup yields CDR1 PRHDT and CDR2 FYEKMQ (reference sequence). The length of the CDR3 is 14 residues. V was pared by 5 bases and J by 2 bases, with 12 bases between. The CDR3 DNA is TGTGCCAGCAGCCCAGCAGAACTAAACACTGAAGCTTTCTTT. Translated: CASSPAELNTEAFF.

The chain carries TRBV24-1 and TRBJ2-5; D is uncertain. V was cut by 3 bases and J by 7 bases, with 5 bases left in between. The CDR3 covers 11 residues. Germline V gene sequence: CDR1 KGHDR, CDR2 SFDVKD. The CDR3 coding sequence is TGTGCCACCAGTGATCGAGGGACCCAGTACTTC. Amino acids: CATSDRGTQYF.

This clonotype showed up just a few times. The genes are TRBV9 and TRBJ1-1, with a possible D match to TRBD1 (5 bases). This CDR3 comprises 16 residues. Germline values: CDR1 SGDLS, CDR2 YYNGEE. The germline V and J ends were trimmed by 0 bases and 1 base, with 13 bases remaining between them. CDR3 sequence (DNA): TGTGCCAGCAGCGTAGGGATCGGGACTGCGAACACTGAAGCTTTCTTT. Amino acids: CASSVGIGTANTEAFF.

This clonotype was observed many times. This chain joins TRBV20-1 and TRBJ2-1, with 7 bases lining up with TRBD2. Germline CDR1 reads DFQATT; CDR2 reads SNEGSKA (reference sequence). After removal of 6 bases from V and 6 bases from J, the junction contained 8 bases not matched to a gene. The CDR3 is 13 amino acids. This chain's CDR3 is CSAPPTSTNEQFF. CDR3 bases: TGCAGTGCCCCCCCGACTAGCACCAATGAGCAGTTCTTC.

This clonotype has at least ten counts. The chain has TRBV11-2 and TRBJ1-2, with D unresolved. Germline V lookup: CDR1 SGHAT, CDR2 FQNNGV. The CDR3 loop spans 14 amino acids. Trimming stripped 5 bases from V and 6 bases from J, with 16 bases between. The CDR3 is CASSPSRGNHGYTF. In DNA form, the CDR3 reads TGTGCCAGCAGCCCCTCTCGAGGAAATCATGGCTACACCTTC.

This clonotype has a count of ten or more. The chain recombines TRBV28 with TRBJ2-1; D gene ambiguous. Per germline, CDR1 MDHEN and CDR2 SYDVKM. V lost 3 bases to trimming and J lost 7 bases, with 13 bases between them. The CDR3 covers 14 residues. The CDR3 loop reads CASSFRFLENEQFF. CDR3 DNA: TGTGCCAGCAGTTTTCGGTTCCTAGAGAATGAGCAGTTCTTC.

Many counts were recorded for this clonotype. The rearrangement joins TRBV7-9 to TRBJ2-4; unclear D gene. CDR3 size: 12 residues. Germline V gene data show CDR1 as SEHNR and CDR2 as FQNEAQ (reference sequence). Trimming stripped 7 bases from V and 7 bases from J, with 11 bases between. The CDR3 loop is CASTSPGNIQYF. The CDR3 region has the DNA TGTGCCAGCACCTCCCCTGGGAACATTCAGTACTTC.

This clonotype occurred a few times. The CDR3 DNA is TGTGCCAGCAGCCCCTACGGCTCAAGGCCCTATGAAAAACTGTTTTTT. Protein: CASSPYGSRPYEKLFF. The gene calls are TRBV4-2 and TRBJ1-4; D unresolved. This CDR3 comprises 16 residues. V dropped 4 bases and J dropped 6 bases, with 18 bases sitting between them. Germline lookup yields CDR1 LGHNA and CDR2 YNFKEQ.

This clonotype was recorded a few times. The germline gene is not matched at one end of the junction; a read error may be the cause. This chain links TRBV5-4 with TRBJ1-1; TRBD1 agrees at 7 bases. Germline lookup yields CDR1 SGHNT and CDR2 YYREEE (reference sequence). This CDR3 contains 15 residues. CDR3 residues: CASSLDTTGMTEAFF. In DNA form, the CDR3 reads TGTGCCAGCAGTTTGGATACGACAGGGATGACTGAAGCTTTCTTT.

This clonotype was counted ten times or more. This chain connects TRBV10-3 to TRBJ2-7, with 10 bases identical to TRBD1. Germline CDR1 is ENHRY and CDR2 is SYGVKD. Trimming cost V 5 bases and J 6 bases; bases outside gene matches: 7. This CDR3 comprises 14 residues. The CDR3 spells CAISSGTGVVEQYF. The CDR3 DNA follows: TGTGCCATCAGTTCCGGGACAGGGGTCGTCGAGCAGTACTTC.

In this sample, this clonotype turned up many times. V is TRBV20-1 and J is TRBJ2-7; perhaps TRBD1 as D (7 bases). Germline V gene sequence: CDR1 DFQATT, CDR2 SNEGSKA (reference sequence). The CDR3 is made up of 13 amino acids. The CDR3 nucleotides are TGCAGCAGTCAGGGGGAGGTCTCCTACGAGCAGTACTTC. Protein sequence: CSSQGEVSYEQYF.

In its sample, this clonotype was seen a few times. One end of the junction fails to match germline, which may point to a read error. The V call is TRBV12-3 or TRBV12-4, the J call TRBJ2-1, with D perhaps given as TRBD1 or TRBD2 (5 bases each). This CDR3 has 11 residues. This chain's CDR3 is CASSLDEGLIF. As DNA, the CDR3 is TGTGCCAGCAGTCTGGACGAGGGGTTGATTTTC.

The chain recombines TRBV19 with TRBJ2-2, with 13 bases lining up with TRBD2. V shed 4 bases, J shed 7 bases, and the junction held 18 bases outside the gene matches. The length of the CDR3 is 20 residues. CDR1 and CDR2 (germline): LNHDA, SQIVND (reference sequence). DNA for the CDR3: TGTGCCAGTAGTACCTTCCTCTTGCCGGGACTAGCGGGATTAGACGGGGAGCTGTTTTTT. Translation gives CASSTFLLPGLAGLDGELFF.

Turning to this clonotype: This sequence may be a read error, since a much larger clone differs from it by one base. The V gene is TRBV24-1, the J gene TRBJ2-7, with TRBD1 matching over 7 bases. Germline CDR1 reads KGHDR; CDR2 reads SFDVKD. CDR3 length equals 15 residues. V shed 5 bases, J shed 2 bases, and the junction held 8 bases outside the gene matches. CDR3 residues: CATSGSGGSTYEQYF. The CDR3 DNA reads TGTGCCACCAGTGGCTCAGGGGGAAGTACCTACGAGCAGTACTTC.

This clonotype came up many times. V and J are TRBV11-1 and TRBJ2-5, with D perhaps TRBD2 (6 bases). V lost 3 bases and J lost 3, with 14 bases in between. The germline gives CDR1 SGHAT, CDR2 FQDESV (reference sequence). The CDR3 covers 15 residues. The CDR3 here is CASSFSVAGKETQYF. The CDR3 DNA is TGTGCCAGCAGCTTCTCGGTGGCGGGAAAAGAGACCCAGTACTTC.

The chain links TRBV10-3 to TRBJ2-7, with 9 bases that match TRBD2. The ends lost 2 bases at V and 7 bases at J; junction bases unmatched: 6. The CDR3 sequence is 14 residues long. Per germline, CDR1 ENHRY and CDR2 SYGVKD. The DNA of the CDR3 is TGTGCCATCAGTGAGGAGGGACTAGCCCGGGAGCAGTACTTC. Encoded protein: CAISEEGLAREQYF.